This record looks at one T cell receptor (beta chain) sequence and its context. No antigen is known for it. Germline V gives CDR1 MDHEN, CDR2 SYDVKM. The CDR3 has 13 amino acids. The trim removed 7 bases at V and 3 bases at J, leaving 5 bases unmatched. These data are taken from a study of T cell responses to AZD1222 COVID-19 vaccine. General observations from the study: Only a handful of AZD1222 recipients, roughly 6 in all, had baseline seropositivity.

This table comes from immunoSEQ multiplex PCR, and its TCRdb copy is limited to in-frame clones, with some not included. The sample's table shows about 140,000 clones. The sample comprised peripheral blood. This TCR came from an adult in good health. This chain joins TRBV28 and TRBJ1-2; 7 bases agree with TRBD1. For the CDR3, the DNA is TGTGCCAGCATCGGAACAGGGGACTATGGCTACACCTTC. This codes for CASIGTGDYGYTF.